What follows is one T cell receptor beta chain and its context. This clone's antigen is unknown. Per-nucleotide qualities are absent, and no much larger clonotype sits a single base away. Set within a cohort of healthcare workers in London, UK, this nested case-control study involved weekly PCR testing of nasopharyngeal swabs along with blood sampling. Healthcare workers were enrolled in the week of the UK lockdown, from 23 to 31 March 2020, and were followed every week for up to roughly 16 weeks. This specimen belongs to a study of early T cells in non-severe SARS-CoV-2 infection (dated by TCRdb to the early 2020s). Regarding the complete study: Because TCR sequencing relied on bulk RNA taken from unsorted whole blood, pairing of alpha and beta chains was not possible. Overall study results and their limits: VDJdb matching was skewed toward anti-spike CD8 responses and likely underestimated virus-specific expansions, missing private and CD4 specificities.

Reading from cysteine to phenylalanine, the CDR3 counts 15 amino acids. Only the CDR3 DNA is retained, 45 bases long and in frame from the first base. V and J are truncated by 5 bases and 0 bases respectively, leaving an intervening sequence of 11 bases. The library was produced with 5' RACE. The reads were generated on a NextSeq 500. In the TCR library protocol, unique molecular identifiers were attached to individual cDNA molecules to correct for PCR bias and sequencing error. Both TCR alpha and beta chains were sequenced, and tight co-correlation was observed between alpha and beta sequence abundances in each sample. The study's own analysis went as follows. Decombinator V4 was used to annotate the V gene, J gene and CDR3 of the TCR sequences. TCRs were defined as expanded if a significant change between any two time points was detected under a Poisson model with p below 0.0001. TCR abundances were normalised to the total number of TCRs sequenced in each sample and reported as counts per million. MAIT TCRs were defined by TRAV1-2 paired with TRAJ12, TRAJ20 or TRAJ33, and iNKT TCRs by TRAV10 paired with TRAJ18. A search of VDJdb, accessed on 1 November 2021, was run for TCRs annotated to CMV, EBV and SARS-CoV-2, with TCRs annotated for multiple antigens excluded. In TCRdb, the public reads were trimmed at Q25 with fastp and aligned with MiXCR, with productive beta chains retained. Each entry merges the rows of one CDR3 protein and shows their most common DNA and genes. These V and J calls are TCRdb output, not the study's own analysis. Recorded for this sample are tens of thousands of distinct CDR3 sequences; about 9.8% of them occurred a single time. Approximately 18% of the sample is taken by the ten largest.

This receptor was taken from an adult who was a healthcare worker with PCR-confirmed SARS-CoV-2 infection or an uninfected control (not recorded which). Sample: whole blood. The chain is made from TRBV12-3 or TRBV12-4 and TRBJ2-1; a confident D gene designation cannot be given. The DNA is TGTGCCAGCAGTCCCTTCTTGAGCTCCTACAATGAGCAGTTCTTC. Its translation is CASSPFLSSYNEQFF.